This TCR beta chain was documented in a study of OX40 agonist ivuxolimab in advanced cancers. This clone has a handful of counts. What it recognizes is unknown. Germline CDR1 is MNHEY and CDR2 is SMNVEV (reference sequence). The CDR3 contains 18 residues. Trimming took 0 bases from V and 5 from J; bases not matched to a gene: 14. Data came from immunoSEQ multiplex PCR; TCRdb stores just in-frame clones and leaves some out. The data hold 80,000 or so clones, with 80% to 95% observed a single time. The study, taken as a whole, reports: Clonal expansion by week 6 occurred in CD4+ and CD8+ blood T cells (at 0.1 to 3.0 mg/kg).

The rearrangement links TRBV27 to TRBJ2-3; the match to TRBD1 covers 7 bases. The sample was CD4+ or CD8+ T cells sorted from blood, taken in a trial of the OX40 agonist ivuxolimab. The TCR sequence derives from an adult with an advanced solid tumor such as melanoma, head and neck, liver or kidney cancer. Written as DNA, the CDR3 is TGTGCCAGCAGTTTATCGCCGACAGGGACATTTAATGGAGATACGCAGTATTTT. Amino acids: CASSLSPTGTFNGDTQYF.